Following are 4 T cell receptor beta chains from one sample sequenced in a study of human T cells and chemical hapten exposure listed by TCRdb under 2021. The library was generated by RACE. This sample was sequenced with a NextSeq 500. Starting from the raw public reads, TCRdb applied fastp trimming at Q25, assembled clones with MiXCR and retained in-frame beta chains. All rows with the same CDR3 protein become a single entry with the most common DNA and genes. In this sample the table shows some 190,000 distinct CDR3 sequences, 20% to 25% of which occur a single time. Clones ranked in the top ten supply less than 7% of the sample. The time point label, read with the paper, signifies: patch test 1, 2 weeks after DPC sensitization. The sample's treatment or condition label, decoded: therapeutic diphenylcyclopropenone sensitization with weekly scalp DPC. Specimen: whole blood, collected in connection with sensitization to the hapten diphenylcyclopropenone (DPC). The source of these receptors is a woman in her 50s with alopecia areata. Some clones in this sample may be carry-over from other donors' samples.

The chain links TRBV5-1 to TRBJ2-6; the D is unclear. Germline CDR1 is SGHRS and CDR2 is YFSETQ. V lost 0 bases and J 0 bases, leaving 7 bases between the germline ends. The CDR3 extends over 16 amino acids. This chain's CDR3 is CASSLGALSGANVLTF. CDR3 sequence (DNA): TGCGCCAGCAGCTTGGGGGCCCTCTCTGGGGCCAACGTCCTGACTTTC.

This clonotype has at least ten counts. The genes are TRBV7-9 and TRBJ1-2, with 12 bases lining up with TRBD1. The CDR3 extends over 16 amino acids. The J segment lost 4 bases and the V segment lost 0 bases, leaving 3 bases of the junction unmatched. Germline CDR1 reads SEHNR; CDR2 reads FQNEAQ (reference sequence). The CDR3 here is CASSLAGTGGVYGYTF. As DNA, the CDR3 is TGTGCCAGCAGCTTAGCCGGGACAGGGGGCGTCTATGGCTACACCTTC.

This clonotype was seen only a few times. The chain combines TRBV2 with TRBJ2-7; D ambiguous. V dropped 5 bases and J dropped 6 bases, with 17 bases sitting between them. CDR3 length: 14 amino acids. Germline lookup yields CDR1 SNHLY and CDR2 FYNNEI. The DNA for the CDR3 is TGTGCCAGCAGTTCTCCTGGCCTAGGCGGCGAGCAGTACTTC. Translating gives CASSSPGLGGEQYF.

This clonotype has just one count. This rearrangement joins TRBV5-1 to TRBJ2-2; D is unclear. CDR1 and CDR2 (germline): SGHRS, YFSETQ. The CDR3 length is 15 residues. V was shortened by 2 bases and J by 0 bases, with 8 bases between the two germline ends. CDR3: CASSFEPANTGELFF. CDR3 nucleotide sequence: TGCGCCAGCAGCTTCGAACCGGCGAACACCGGGGAGCTGTTTTTT.